The 5 T cell receptor beta chains below were found in one sample sequenced in a study of T cells in Graves' hyperthyroidism and ophthalmopathy. The CDR3 regions of TCR beta were amplified from RNA transcripts. With the HTBI primer set, the TCR CDR3 went through a first round of RT-PCR. TCRdb reprocessed the multiplex PCR reads with MiXCR, giving one entry per CDR3 protein. The data contain about 420,000 distinct CDR3 sequences, less than 20% of them seen just once; the ten biggest clones take up roughly 15%. Sequences were obtained from blood. The source of these receptors is a woman aged 18 to 35 with Graves' hyperthyroidism.

This clonotype was counted a few times. The V and J genes are TRBV5-1 and TRBJ1-1; tentatively, D is TRBD1 (5 bases). V was pared by 2 bases and J by 0 bases, with 11 bases between. The CDR3 has 15 residues. Germline loops: CDR1 SGHRS, CDR2 YFSETQ. Written as DNA, the CDR3 is TGCGCCAGCAGCTTCAGGGAATTCGTGAACACTGAAGCTTTCTTT. Translating it yields CASSFREFVNTEAFF.

The V and J genes are TRBV19 and TRBJ2-5; tentatively, D is TRBD1 (6 bases). With 5 bases removed from V and 2 bases from J, the gap between germline ends came to 12 bases. This CDR3 is built from 14 residues. Germline values: CDR1 LNHDA, CDR2 SQIVND (reference sequence). CDR3 sequence reads: CASSVGTGQETQYF. The CDR3 region has the DNA TGTGCCAGTAGTGTAGGAACAGGGCAAGAGACCCAGTACTTC.

This chain joins TRBV4-1 and TRBJ2-7; 11 bases agree with TRBD2. Germline CDR1 and CDR2: MGHRA and YSYEKL. With V trimmed by 2 bases and J by 2 bases, 8 bases remained unmatched. The CDR3 has 17 residues. The CDR3, as DNA: TGCGCCAGCAGCCAAACGGGACTAGCGGAGGTAACCTACGAGCAGTACTTC. Protein product: CASSQTGLAEVTYEQYF.

This clonotype was found a few times. This chain connects TRBV6-1 to TRBJ1-1; D ambiguous. The germline V and J ends were trimmed by 8 bases and 1 base, with 17 bases remaining between them. The CDR3 consists of 15 residues. Germline CDR1 and CDR2: MNHNS and SASEGT. For the CDR3, the DNA is TGTGCCAGCGGAAAGTTAGAAATTACGAACACTGAAGCTTTCTTT. This codes for CASGKLEITNTEAFF.

The rearrangement links TRBV19 to TRBJ2-5; D not certain. The V end lost 4 bases, the J end lost 5 bases, and 11 bases lay between the germline ends. Germline V gene data show CDR1 as LNHDA and CDR2 as SQIVND (reference sequence). The CDR3 is 13 amino acids. The CDR3 protein is CASSTSTTETQYF. CDR3 coding DNA: TGTGCCAGTAGTACCTCTACGACGGAGACCCAGTACTTC.